The source of this TCR beta chain is a study of blood T cells in healthy people across ages. Turning to the study itself: About one barcoded TCR beta cDNA was captured per two T cells. Findings and caveats of the study: Older age went with lower TCR beta diversity per million T cells, in a roughly linear way.

As to this clonotype: The antigen is unknown.

Then a second PCR, running roughly 6 to 12 cycles, was carried out with a sample-barcoded 5' primer and a J-beta primer mix. With 12 random nucleotides, a template-switch adaptor tagged each individual cDNA molecule. TCRdb reprocessed the 5' RACE reads with MiXCR, giving one entry per CDR3 protein. The repertoire consists of more than 650,000 distinct CDR3 sequences, with about 53% occurring once and the leading ten covering around 41%. This receptor was taken from a man at least 80 years old in good health. The source material was blood.

CDR3 nucleotides: TGTGCCAGCACCGGGGTGTCAGGGGCCTACGAGCAGTACTTC. This encodes CASTGVSGAYEQYF. The chain links TRBV7-9 to TRBJ2-1; a weak D match, TRBD1 (6 bases). The end of the DNA aligns better with TRBJ2-7, so the J call may be wrong. The CDR3 sequence is 14 residues long. The germline V gene has CDR1 SEHNR and CDR2 FQNEAQ (reference sequence).